This TCR beta chain was captured by sequencing in a study of OX40 agonist ivuxolimab in advanced cancers. This table comes from immunoSEQ multiplex PCR, and its TCRdb copy is limited to in-frame clones, with some not included. This sample has 40,000 or so clones; roughly 80% occur once, and the top ten carry 35% to 40%. Germline V lookup: CDR1 MGHRA, CDR2 YSYEKL. The V end was cut by 2 bases, the J end by 0 bases, with 14 bases between. The CDR3 length is 17 residues. The material sequenced was CD4+ or CD8+ T cells sorted from blood, taken in a trial of the OX40 agonist ivuxolimab. The TCR comes from an adult with an advanced solid tumor such as melanoma, head and neck, liver or kidney cancer. This sequence joins TRBV4-1 and TRBJ1-3; D is unresolved. CDR3 in DNA: TGCGCCAGCAGCCAAACGGGGTCAGGAAACTCTGGAAACACCATATATTTT. Encoded protein: CASSQTGSGNSGNTIYF.